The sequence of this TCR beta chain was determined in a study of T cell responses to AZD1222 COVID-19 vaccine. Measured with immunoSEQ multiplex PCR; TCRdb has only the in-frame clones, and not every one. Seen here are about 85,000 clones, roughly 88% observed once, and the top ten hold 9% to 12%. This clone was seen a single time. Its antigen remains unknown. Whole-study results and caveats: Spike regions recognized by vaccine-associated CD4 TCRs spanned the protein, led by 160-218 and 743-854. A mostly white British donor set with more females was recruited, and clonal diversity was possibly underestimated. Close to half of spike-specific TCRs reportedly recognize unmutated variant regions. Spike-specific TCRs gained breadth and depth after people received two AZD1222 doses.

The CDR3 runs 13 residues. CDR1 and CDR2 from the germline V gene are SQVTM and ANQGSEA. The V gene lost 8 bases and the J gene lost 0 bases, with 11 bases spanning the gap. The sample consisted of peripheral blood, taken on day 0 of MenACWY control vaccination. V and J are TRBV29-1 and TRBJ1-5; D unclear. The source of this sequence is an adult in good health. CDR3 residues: CSTRADSNQPQHF. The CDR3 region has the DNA TGCAGCACGCGGGCGGATAGCAATCAGCCCCAGCATTTT.